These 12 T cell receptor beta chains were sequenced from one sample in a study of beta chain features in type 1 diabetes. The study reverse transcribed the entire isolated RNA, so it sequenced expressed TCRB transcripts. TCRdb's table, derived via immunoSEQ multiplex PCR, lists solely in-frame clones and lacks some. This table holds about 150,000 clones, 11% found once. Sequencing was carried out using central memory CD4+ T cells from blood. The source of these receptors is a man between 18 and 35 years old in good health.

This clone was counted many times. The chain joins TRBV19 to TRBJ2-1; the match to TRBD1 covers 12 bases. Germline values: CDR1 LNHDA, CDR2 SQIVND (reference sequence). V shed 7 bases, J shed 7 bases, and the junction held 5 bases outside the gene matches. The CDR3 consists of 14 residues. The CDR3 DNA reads TGTGCCAGTAAACGGGACAGGGGGCAAAATGAGCAGTTCTTC. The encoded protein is CASKRDRGQNEQFF.

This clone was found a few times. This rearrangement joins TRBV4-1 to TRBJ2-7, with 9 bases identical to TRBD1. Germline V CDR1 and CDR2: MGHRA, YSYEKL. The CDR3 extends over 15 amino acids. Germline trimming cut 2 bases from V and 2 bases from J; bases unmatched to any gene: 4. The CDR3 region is CASSQQGDRAYEQYF. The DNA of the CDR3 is TGCGCCAGCAGCCAACAAGGGGACAGGGCCTACGAGCAGTACTTC.

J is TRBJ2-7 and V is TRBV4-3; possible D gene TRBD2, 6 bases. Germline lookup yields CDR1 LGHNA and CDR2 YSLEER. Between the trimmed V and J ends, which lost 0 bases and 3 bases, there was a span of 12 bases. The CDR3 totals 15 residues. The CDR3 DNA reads TGCGCCAGCAGCCAAGAATTCGGGAGAAACTACGAGCAGTACTTC. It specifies CASSQEFGRNYEQYF.

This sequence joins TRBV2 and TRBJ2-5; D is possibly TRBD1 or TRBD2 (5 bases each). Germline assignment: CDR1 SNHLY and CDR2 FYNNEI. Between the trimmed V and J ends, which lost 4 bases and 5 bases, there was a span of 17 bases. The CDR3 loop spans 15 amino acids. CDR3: CASSVGVRRGETQYF. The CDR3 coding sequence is TGTGCCAGCAGTGTGGGGGTCCGACGGGGTGAGACCCAGTACTTC.

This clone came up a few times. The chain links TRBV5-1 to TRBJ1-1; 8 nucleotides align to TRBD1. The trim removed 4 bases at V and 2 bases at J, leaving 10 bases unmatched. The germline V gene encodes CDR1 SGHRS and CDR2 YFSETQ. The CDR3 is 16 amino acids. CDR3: CASSTRPGGANTEAFF. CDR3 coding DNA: TGCGCCAGCAGCACGCGCCCAGGGGGCGCAAACACTGAAGCTTTCTTT.

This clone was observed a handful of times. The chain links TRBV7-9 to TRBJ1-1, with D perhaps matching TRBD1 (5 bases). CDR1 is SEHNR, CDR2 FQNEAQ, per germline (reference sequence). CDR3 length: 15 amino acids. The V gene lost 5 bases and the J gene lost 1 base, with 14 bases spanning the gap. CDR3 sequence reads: CASSEPRQTNTEAFF. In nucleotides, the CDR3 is TGTGCCAGCAGCGAGCCCCGACAGACGAACACTGAAGCTTTCTTT.

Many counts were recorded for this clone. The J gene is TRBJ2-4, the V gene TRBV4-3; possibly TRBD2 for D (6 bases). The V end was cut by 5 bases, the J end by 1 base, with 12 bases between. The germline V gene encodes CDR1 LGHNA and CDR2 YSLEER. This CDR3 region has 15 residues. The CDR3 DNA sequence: TGCGCCAGCAGCTTCGGCGGGACGGCCAAAAACATTCAGTACTTC. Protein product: CASSFGGTAKNIQYF.

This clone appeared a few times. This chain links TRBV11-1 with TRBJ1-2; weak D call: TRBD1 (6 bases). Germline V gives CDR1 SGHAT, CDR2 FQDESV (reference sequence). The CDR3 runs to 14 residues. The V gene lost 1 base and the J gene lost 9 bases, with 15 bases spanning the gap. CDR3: CASSLGDTGVSYTF. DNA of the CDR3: TGTGCCAGCAGCTTAGGGGACACCGGTGTGAGCTACACCTTC.

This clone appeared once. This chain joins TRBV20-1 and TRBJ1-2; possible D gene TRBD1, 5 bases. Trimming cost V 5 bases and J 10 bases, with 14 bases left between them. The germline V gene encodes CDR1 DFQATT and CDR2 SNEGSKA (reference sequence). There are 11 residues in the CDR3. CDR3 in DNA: TGCAGTGCTTCACCCCGGGGGTACTACACCTTC. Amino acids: CSASPRGYYTF.

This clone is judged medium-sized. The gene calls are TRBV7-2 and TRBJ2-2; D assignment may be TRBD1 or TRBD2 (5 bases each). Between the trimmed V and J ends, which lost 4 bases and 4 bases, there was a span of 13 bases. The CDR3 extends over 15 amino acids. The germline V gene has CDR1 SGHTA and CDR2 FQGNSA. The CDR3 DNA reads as TGTGCCAGCAGCTCTAAGGGGAGTTCCACCGGGGAGCTGTTTTTT. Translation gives CASSSKGSSTGELFF.

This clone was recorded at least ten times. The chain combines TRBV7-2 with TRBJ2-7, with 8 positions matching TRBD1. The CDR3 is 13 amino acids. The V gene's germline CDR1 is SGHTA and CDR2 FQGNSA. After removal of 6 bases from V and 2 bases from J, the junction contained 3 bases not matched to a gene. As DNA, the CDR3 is TGTGCCAGCAGGCGGGACAGGCCCTACGAGCAGTACTTC. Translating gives CASRRDRPYEQYF.

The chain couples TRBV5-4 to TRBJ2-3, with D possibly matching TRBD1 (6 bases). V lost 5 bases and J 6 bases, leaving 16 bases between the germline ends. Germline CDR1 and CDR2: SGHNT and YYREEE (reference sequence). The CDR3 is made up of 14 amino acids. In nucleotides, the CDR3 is TGTGCCAGCAGTATTCCTACAGGGCCCGATACGCAGTATTTT. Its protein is CASSIPTGPDTQYF.